The table lists the clone carrying this T cell receptor (beta chain) with many counts. Its antigen is unknown. This record belongs to a study of early T cells in non-severe SARS-CoV-2 infection. Overall study results and limits: VDJdb matching, biased toward anti-spike CD8 responses, missed private and CD4 specificities.

Germline V gene sequence: CDR1 SGHRS, CDR2 YFSETQ. After removal of 8 bases from V and 6 bases from J, the junction contained 23 bases not matched to a gene. The CDR3 extends over 17 amino acids. Researchers tagged individual cDNA molecules with unique molecular identifiers. TCRdb re-called the 5' RACE reads with MiXCR, one entry per CDR3 protein. The sample contains approximately 77,000 distinct CDR3 sequences, approximately 5% of which appear only once. The V gene is TRBV5-1, the J gene TRBJ2-7, with TRBD2 identical over 7 bases. The clonotype originates from an adult who was a healthcare worker with PCR-confirmed SARS-CoV-2 infection or an uninfected control (not recorded which). The material was whole blood, obtained at baseline. The CDR3 DNA sequence: TGCGCCAGTCTTCTAGCGGAAAACTACCCTGCCGCCGGCGAGCAGTACTTC. This sequence encodes CASLLAENYPAAGEQYF.